One and the same sample provided the 29 T cell receptor beta chains below, sequenced in a study of blood T cell repertoires in COVID-19. The data were produced by immunoSEQ multiplex PCR, yet TCRdb's version contains in-frame clones alone and is incomplete. The sample lists around 360,000 clones, about 90% occurring once. Sequenced material: PBMCs or T cells enriched from blood (not recorded which). The receptors were sampled from a woman younger than 45 who had recovered from COVID-19.

The chain combines TRBV5-1 with TRBJ2-1, with D possibly TRBD2 on 5 matching bases. The CDR3 loop spans 14 amino acids. Germline lookup yields CDR1 SGHRS and CDR2 YFSETQ. V was trimmed by 5 bases and J by 3 bases, leaving 12 bases between them. Here the CDR3 reads CASRRDSNYNEQFF. CDR3 nucleotides: TGCGCCAGCAGACGGGATAGTAACTACAATGAGCAGTTCTTC.

This clone was seen once. The rearrangement links TRBV29-1 to TRBJ2-7, with 9 bases identical to TRBD1. Trimming took 5 bases from V and 5 from J; bases not matched to a gene: 13. CDR3 length equals 15 residues. CDR1 is SQVTM, CDR2 ANQGSEA, per germline. CDR3 in amino acids: CSVIRGQGTLHEQYF. CDR3 DNA sequence: TGCAGCGTTATCCGAGGACAGGGGACATTACACGAGCAGTACTTC.

V and J are TRBV6-2 or TRBV6-3 and TRBJ2-1, with 11 bases matching TRBD2. This CDR3 is built from 15 residues. Trimming removed 6 bases from V and 5 bases from J; junction bases left unmatched: 6. Germline CDR1 and CDR2: MNHEY and SVGEGT. As DNA, the CDR3 is TGTGCCAGCAGCAGCGGGACTAGCGGCAACAATGAGCAGTTCTTC. This translates into CASSSGTSGNNEQFF.

The V gene is TRBV28, the J gene TRBJ2-7; the match to TRBD2 covers 10 bases. CDR3 size: 16 residues. V lost 5 bases and J lost 2; bases outside the gene matches: 9. Germline loops: CDR1 MDHEN, CDR2 SYDVKM. The CDR3 reads CASSTLLAGRPYEQYF. The CDR3 DNA reads TGTGCCAGCAGTACTTTACTAGCGGGACGGCCCTACGAGCAGTACTTC. The full variable domain, rest sourced from reference TRBV28 and TRBJ2-7, is DVKVTQSSRYLVKRTGEKVFLECVQDMDHENMFWYRQDPGLGLRLIYFSYDVKMKEKGDIPEGYSVSREKKERFSLILESASTNQTSMYLCASSTLLAGRPYEQYFGPGTRLTVT.

The chain is built from TRBV5-8 and TRBJ2-2; the D gene is possibly TRBD2 (6 bases). There are 15 residues in the CDR3. The germline V gene encodes CDR1 SGHTS and CDR2 YDEGEE. V was clipped by 5 bases and J by 1 base, with 12 bases between them. This chain's CDR3 is CASSWGVLNTGELFF. In DNA, the CDR3 is TGTGCCAGCAGTTGGGGGGTTTTGAACACCGGGGAGCTGTTTTTT.

The J gene is TRBJ1-5, the V gene TRBV9; 8 bases map to TRBD1. The V gene's germline CDR1 is SGDLS and CDR2 YYNGEE. This CDR3 region has 15 residues. Trimming removed 4 bases from V and 4 bases from J; junction bases left unmatched: 7. In nucleotides, the CDR3 is TGTGCCAGCAGCTCCGGGACAGGAGGAAATCAGCCCCAGCATTTT. It yields the protein CASSSGTGGNQPQHF.

The chain couples TRBV11-3 to TRBJ2-7; D is undetermined. There are 14 residues in the CDR3. Per germline, CDR1 SGHNT and CDR2 YENEEA. V lost 1 base to trimming and J lost 2 bases, with 9 bases between them. CDR3 in DNA: TGTGCCAGCAGCTTAGGCGGAGAGACCTACGAGCAGTACTTC. The encoded protein is CASSLGGETYEQYF.

This chain connects TRBV24-1 to TRBJ2-3; D possibly corresponds to TRBD1 (7 bases). Germline values: CDR1 KGHDR, CDR2 SFDVKD. The CDR3 loop spans 14 amino acids. Trimming shortened V by 9 bases and J by 4 bases, and 16 bases separated the two germline ends. The CDR3 sequence: CATGAGGGPDTQYF. CDR3 in DNA: TGTGCCACCGGGGCAGGGGGAGGTCCAGATACGCAGTATTTT.

J is TRBJ2-7 and V is TRBV7-2; tentatively, D is TRBD1 (6 bases). The length of the CDR3 is 15 residues. Looked up from germline, CDR1 is SGHTA and CDR2 is FQGNSA. V shed 2 bases and J shed 4 bases, with 15 bases lying between them. CDR3 sequence (DNA): TGTGCCAGCAGCTTATTTACAGGGATTGCTTACGAGCAGTACTTC. It encodes CASSLFTGIAYEQYF.

This clone was recorded only once. As DNA, the CDR3 is TGTGCCAGCAGGGCTCCGGGACAGGGGGTAGACGGCTACACCTTC. Translating gives CASRAPGQGVDGYTF. The V call is TRBV28, the J call TRBJ1-2, with 11 bases aligning to TRBD1. The junction had 11 bases not matched to a gene; V was cut back by 6 bases and J by 8 bases. The CDR3 length is 15 residues. Germline CDR1 is MDHEN and CDR2 is SYDVKM.

The chain has TRBV27 and TRBJ1-1, with D possibly being TRBD1 (5 bases). CDR1 and CDR2 (germline): MNHEY, SMNVEV (reference sequence). CDR3 length equals 15 residues. V was shortened by 3 bases and J by 4 bases, with 15 bases between the two germline ends. The CDR3 sequence: CASSFSKGLTTEAFF. The CDR3 nucleotides read TGTGCCAGCAGTTTTAGTAAGGGACTGACCACTGAAGCTTTCTTT.

This chain uses TRBV5-1 with TRBJ1-2, with D perhaps TRBD1 (5 bases). Trimming left V 4 bases short and J 8 bases short, with 18 bases between. CDR3 size: 14 residues. CDR1 is SGHRS, CDR2 YFSETQ, per germline. The CDR3, as DNA: TGCGCCAGCAGCCAGTATGTGGGGCGTCAGGGCTACACCTTC. Protein: CASSQYVGRQGYTF. The full variable domain, its missing parts supplied by reference TRBV5-1 and TRBJ1-2, is KAGVTQTPRYLIKTRGQQVTLSCSPISGHRSVSWYQQTPGQGLQFLFEYFSETQRNKGNFPGRFSGRQFSNSRSEMNVSTLELGDSALYLCASSQYVGRQGYTFGSGTRLTVV.

With respect to this clone: Its ends do not fully match the called genes, so a read error is possible. The V gene is TRBV28, the J gene TRBJ2-3, with 10 nucleotides matching TRBD1. The CDR3 is 14 amino acids. Looked up from germline, CDR1 is MDHEN and CDR2 is SYDVKM. The CDR3 here is CASRETGGADTQYF. The CDR3 DNA sequence: TGTGCTAGCAGGGAGACAGGGGGCGCCGATACGCAGTATTTT.

The V gene is TRBV7-2, the J gene TRBJ1-1, with 7 bases identical to TRBD1. CDR1 and CDR2 from the germline V gene are SGHTA and FQGNSA. The ends lost 6 bases at V and 4 bases at J; junction bases unmatched: 17. This CDR3 contains 17 residues. The CDR3 region has the DNA TGTGCCAGCAGTCATCCGGGACAGAGCCTTCAAGGCACTGAAGCTTTCTTT. The encoded protein is CASSHPGQSLQGTEAFF.

The chain has TRBV10-3 and TRBJ1-2, with 7 positions matching TRBD1. The V and J ends lost 8 bases and 2 bases, in that order; junction bases with no gene match: 2. The CDR3 sequence is 12 residues long. Per the germline V gene, CDR1 is ENHRY and CDR2 is SYGVKD. The DNA for the CDR3 is TGTGCCATCTGGGGACAGAACTATGGCTACACCTTC. It specifies CAIWGQNYGYTF.

The CDR3 here is CASSVEAGSSYEQYF. CDR3 coding DNA: TGTGCCAGCAGCGTAGAGGCGGGAAGCTCCTACGAGCAGTACTTC. The chain has TRBV9 and TRBJ2-7, with a possible D match to TRBD2 (6 bases). Germline loops: CDR1 SGDLS, CDR2 YYNGEE. V gave up 0 bases and J gave up 0 bases, with 10 bases separating them. The CDR3 extends over 15 amino acids.

The CDR3 spells CATTPGGRGNTGELFF. For the CDR3, the DNA is TGTGCCACAACGCCGGGAGGGCGGGGGAACACCGGGGAGCTGTTTTTT. The chain couples TRBV19 to TRBJ2-2, with 8 bases fitting TRBD2. The CDR3 contains 16 residues. CDR1 and CDR2 from the germline V gene are LNHDA and SQIVND (reference sequence). The V gene end was trimmed by 10 bases and the J gene end by 1 base; junction bases not matched to a gene: 11.

The chain recombines TRBV13 with TRBJ2-3; 9 nucleotides agree with TRBD2. Germline lookup yields CDR1 PRHDT and CDR2 FYEKMQ (reference sequence). The CDR3 consists of 18 residues. The junction had 13 bases not matched to a gene; V was cut back by 5 bases and J by 1 base. The CDR3 region is CASSRLKIAGEGTDTQYF. CDR3 bases: TGTGCCAGCAGCCGACTAAAGATAGCGGGAGAAGGCACAGATACGCAGTATTTT.

V is TRBV10-2 and J is TRBJ1-2; TRBD1 is a possible D gene (5 bases). From germline, CDR1 is WSHSY and CDR2 SAAADI. The CDR3 runs 14 residues. V was trimmed by 1 base and J by 7 bases, leaving 13 bases between them. The chain's CDR3 is CASSEWGRLGGYTF. CDR3 coding DNA: TGCGCCAGCAGTGAGTGGGGCAGGTTGGGTGGCTACACCTTC.

The chain employs TRBV5-8 and TRBJ2-1; no clear D gene. Trimming removed 0 bases from V and 3 bases from J, with 10 bases in between. Germline CDR1 reads SGHTS; CDR2 reads YDEGEE. This CDR3 spans 15 amino acids. CDR3 loop: CASSLAGRLYNEQFF. The CDR3 DNA follows: TGTGCCAGCAGCTTGGCCGGCAGGCTCTACAATGAGCAGTTCTTC.

The genes are TRBV4-1 and TRBJ1-6, with a weak D call TRBD1 (5 bases). The V end was cut by 1 base, the J end by 5 bases, with 15 bases between. Germline V lookup: CDR1 MGHRA, CDR2 YSYEKL. This CDR3 comprises 17 residues. In nucleotides, the CDR3 is TGCGCCAGCAGCCAAGGTGACGTAGGGGAAAATAATTCACCCCTCCACTTT. The encoded protein is CASSQGDVGENNSPLHF.

The rearrangement uses TRBV12-3 or TRBV12-4 and TRBJ1-1, with a possible D match to TRBD1 (5 bases). Trimming removed 6 bases from V and 2 bases from J, with 10 bases in between. CDR3 length equals 13 residues. CDR3 in DNA: TGTGCCAGCAGCCGGGGGGAAAACACTGAAGCTTTCTTT. As protein: CASSRGENTEAFF.

The CDR3 spells CASSVGWSSYNEQFF. The CDR3 nucleotides read TGTGCCAGCAGCGTAGGGTGGAGCTCCTACAATGAGCAGTTCTTC. The chain has TRBV9 and TRBJ2-1, with D hard to call. Germline loops: CDR1 SGDLS, CDR2 YYNGEE. V lost 0 bases and J lost 0, with 7 bases in between. There are 15 residues in the CDR3.

Only one count was recorded for this clone. The chain links TRBV28 to TRBJ2-5, with D tentatively TRBD1 (6 bases). Germline lookup yields CDR1 MDHEN and CDR2 SYDVKM. Trimming pared 4 bases from V and 2 bases from J, leaving 11 bases between. This CDR3 has 14 amino acids. The CDR3 spells CASSSRQVQETQYF. Here the CDR3 DNA reads TGTGCCAGCAGTTCCCGACAGGTGCAAGAGACCCAGTACTTC. Full variable domain (remainder filled in from reference TRBV28 and TRBJ2-5): DVKVTQSSRYLVKRTGEKVFLECVQDMDHENMFWYRQDPGLGLRLIYFSYDVKMKEKGDIPEGYSVSREKKERFSLILESASTNQTSMYLCASSSRQVQETQYFGPGTRLLVL.

This rearrangement joins TRBV5-4 to TRBJ2-6; 7 bases are a match to TRBD1. CDR3 length: 18 amino acids. V trimming: 4 bases; J trimming: 1 base; junction bases outside the gene matches: 11. Germline lookup yields CDR1 SGHNT and CDR2 YYREEE (reference sequence). The chain's CDR3 is CASSPPPGQSSGANVLTF. CDR3 coding DNA: TGTGCCAGCAGCCCCCCCCCGGGACAGAGTTCTGGGGCCAACGTCCTGACTTTC.

The chain carries TRBV3-1 (or the pseudogene TRBV3-2) and TRBJ2-7; 7 bases line up with TRBD1. Trimming at V came to 1 base and at J to 4 bases, leaving 7 bases not matched to a gene. This CDR3 is built from 15 residues. Per the germline V gene, CDR1 is LGHDT and CDR2 is YNNKEL (reference sequence). The CDR3: CASSQVTGSKYEQYF. Here the CDR3 DNA reads TGTGCCAGCAGCCAAGTGACAGGGAGTAAGTACGAGCAGTACTTC.

This clone showed up just once. The V gene is TRBV19, the J gene TRBJ2-5; tentatively, D is TRBD1 (6 bases). V dropped 3 bases and J dropped 7 bases, with 21 bases sitting between them. The CDR3 is 16 amino acids. The V gene's germline CDR1 is LNHDA and CDR2 SQIVND (reference sequence). The CDR3 DNA is TGTGCCAGTAGTATTAGGCCTTCAGCCCAAGGGGGGACCCAGTACTTC. Amino acids: CASSIRPSAQGGTQYF.

The V and J genes are TRBV7-9 and TRBJ2-1; D might be TRBD1 (5 bases). The CDR3 sequence is 15 residues long. The V and J ends lost 4 bases and 0 bases respectively, with 10 bases between them. Per germline, CDR1 SEHNR and CDR2 FQNEAQ (reference sequence). CDR3 loop: CASSSQVTSYNEQFF. The CDR3 DNA sequence: TGTGCCAGCAGCTCACAGGTGACCTCCTACAATGAGCAGTTCTTC.

CDR3 amino acids: CAIRGGYEQYF. In nucleotides, the CDR3 is TGTGCCATCAGGGGGGGTTACGAGCAGTACTTC. The genes are TRBV10-3 and TRBJ2-7; perhaps TRBD2 as D (6 bases). This CDR3 is built from 11 residues. CDR1 and CDR2 from the germline V gene are ENHRY and SYGVKD. V was shortened by 6 bases and J by 4 bases, with 7 bases between the two germline ends.